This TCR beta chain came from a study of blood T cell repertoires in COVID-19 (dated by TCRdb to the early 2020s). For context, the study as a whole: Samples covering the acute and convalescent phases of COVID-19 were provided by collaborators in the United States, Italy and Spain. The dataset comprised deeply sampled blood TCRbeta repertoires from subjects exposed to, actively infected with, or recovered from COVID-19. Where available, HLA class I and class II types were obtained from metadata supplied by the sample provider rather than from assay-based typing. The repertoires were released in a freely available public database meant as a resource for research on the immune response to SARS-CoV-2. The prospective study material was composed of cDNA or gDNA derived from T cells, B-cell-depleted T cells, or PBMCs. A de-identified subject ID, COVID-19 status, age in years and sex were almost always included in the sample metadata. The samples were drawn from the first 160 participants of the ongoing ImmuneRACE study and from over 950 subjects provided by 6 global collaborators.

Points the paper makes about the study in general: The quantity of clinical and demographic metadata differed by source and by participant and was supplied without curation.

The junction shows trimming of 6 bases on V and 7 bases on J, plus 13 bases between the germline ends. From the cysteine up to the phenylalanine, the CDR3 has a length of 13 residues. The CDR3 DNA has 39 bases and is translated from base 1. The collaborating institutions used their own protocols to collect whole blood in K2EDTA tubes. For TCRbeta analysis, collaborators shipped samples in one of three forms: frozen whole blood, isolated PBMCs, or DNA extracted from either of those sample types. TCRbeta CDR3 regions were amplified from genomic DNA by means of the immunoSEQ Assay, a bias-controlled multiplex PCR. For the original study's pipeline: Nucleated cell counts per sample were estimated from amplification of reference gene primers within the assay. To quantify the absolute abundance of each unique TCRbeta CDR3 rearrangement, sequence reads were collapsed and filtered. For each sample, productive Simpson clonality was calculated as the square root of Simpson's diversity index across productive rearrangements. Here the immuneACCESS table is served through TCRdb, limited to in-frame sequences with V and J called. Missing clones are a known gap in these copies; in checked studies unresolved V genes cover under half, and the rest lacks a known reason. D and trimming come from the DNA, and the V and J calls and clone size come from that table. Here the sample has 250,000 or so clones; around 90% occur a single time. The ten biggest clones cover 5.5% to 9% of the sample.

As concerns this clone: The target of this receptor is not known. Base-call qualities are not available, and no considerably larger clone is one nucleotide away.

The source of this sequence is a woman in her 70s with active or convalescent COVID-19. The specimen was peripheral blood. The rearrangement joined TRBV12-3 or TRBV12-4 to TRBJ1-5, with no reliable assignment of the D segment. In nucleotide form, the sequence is TGTGCCAGCAGACTCATAGGAGGCCAGCCCCAGCATTTT. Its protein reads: CASRLIGGQPQHF.